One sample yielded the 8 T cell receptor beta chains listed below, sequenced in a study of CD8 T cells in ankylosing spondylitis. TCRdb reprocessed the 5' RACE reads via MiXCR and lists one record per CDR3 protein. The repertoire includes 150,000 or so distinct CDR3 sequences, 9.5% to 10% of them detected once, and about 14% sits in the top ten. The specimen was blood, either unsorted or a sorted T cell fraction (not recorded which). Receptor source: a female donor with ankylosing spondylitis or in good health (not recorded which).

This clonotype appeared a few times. In DNA form, the CDR3 reads TGCAGCGTTGAGAGCCCTCGGGACTATGGCTACACCTTC. It yields the protein CSVESPRDYGYTF. The V call is TRBV29-1, the J call TRBJ1-2, with D unclear. This CDR3 has 13 residues. The germline V gene has CDR1 SQVTM and CDR2 ANQGSEA. Deletions cut 3 bases from V and 3 bases from J, with 11 bases between.

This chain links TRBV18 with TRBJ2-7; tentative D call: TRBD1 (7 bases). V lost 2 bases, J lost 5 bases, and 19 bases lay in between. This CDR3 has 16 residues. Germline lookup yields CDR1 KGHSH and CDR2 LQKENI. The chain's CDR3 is CASSPIGEDRFDEQYF. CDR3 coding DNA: TGTGCCAGCTCACCAATAGGGGAGGACAGGTTCGACGAGCAGTACTTC.

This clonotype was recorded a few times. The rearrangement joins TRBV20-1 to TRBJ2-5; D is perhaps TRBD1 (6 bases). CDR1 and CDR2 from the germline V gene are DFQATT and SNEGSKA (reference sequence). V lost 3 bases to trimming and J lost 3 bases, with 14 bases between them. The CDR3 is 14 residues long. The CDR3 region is CSARTPQGKETQYF. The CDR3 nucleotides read TGCAGTGCTAGGACCCCACAGGGAAAAGAGACCCAGTACTTC.

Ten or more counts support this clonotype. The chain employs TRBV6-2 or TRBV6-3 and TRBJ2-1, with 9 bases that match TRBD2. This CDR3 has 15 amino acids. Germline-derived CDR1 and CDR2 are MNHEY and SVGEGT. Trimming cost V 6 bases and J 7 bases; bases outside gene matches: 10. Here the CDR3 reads CASSIAGDYINEQFF. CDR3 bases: TGTGCCAGCAGCATAGCGGGAGACTACATAAATGAGCAGTTCTTC.

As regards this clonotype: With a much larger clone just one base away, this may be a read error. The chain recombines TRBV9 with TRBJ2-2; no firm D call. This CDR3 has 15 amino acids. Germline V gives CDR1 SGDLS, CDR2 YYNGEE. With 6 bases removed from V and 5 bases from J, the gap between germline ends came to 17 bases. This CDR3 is CASTNAHGLTGELFF. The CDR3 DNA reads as TGTGCCAGCACCAACGCGCATGGGTTAACCGGGGAGCTGTTTTTT. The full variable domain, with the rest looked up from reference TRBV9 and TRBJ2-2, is DSGVTQTPKHLITATGQRVTLRCSPRSGDLSVYWYQQSLDQGLQFLIQYYNGEERAKGNILERFSAQQFPDLHSELNLSSLELGDSALYFCASTNAHGLTGELFFGEGSRLTVL.

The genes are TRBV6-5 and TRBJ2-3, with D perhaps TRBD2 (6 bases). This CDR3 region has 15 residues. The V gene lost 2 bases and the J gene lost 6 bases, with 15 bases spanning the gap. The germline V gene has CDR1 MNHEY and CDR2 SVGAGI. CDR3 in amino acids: CASSYGGTRGDTQYF. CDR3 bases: TGTGCCAGCAGTTACGGGGGGACCCGGGGGGATACGCAGTATTTT.

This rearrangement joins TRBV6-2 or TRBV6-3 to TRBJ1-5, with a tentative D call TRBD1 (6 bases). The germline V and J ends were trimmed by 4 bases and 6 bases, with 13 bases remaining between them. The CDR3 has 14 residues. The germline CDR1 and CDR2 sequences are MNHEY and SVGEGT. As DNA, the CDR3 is TGTGCCAGCAGTTCTCTGGACAGCGCTCAGCCCCAGCATTTT. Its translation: CASSSLDSAQPQHF.

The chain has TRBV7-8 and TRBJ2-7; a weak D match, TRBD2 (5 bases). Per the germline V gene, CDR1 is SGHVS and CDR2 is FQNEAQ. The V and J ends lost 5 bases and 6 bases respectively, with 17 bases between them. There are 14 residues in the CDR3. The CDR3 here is CASSSGLLCCEQYF. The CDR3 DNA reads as TGTGCCAGCAGCAGCGGACTGCTCTGCTGCGAGCAGTACTTC.